This TCR beta chain stems from a study of blood T cell repertoires in COVID-19. Study at large: Whether acute or convalescent, the COVID-19 samples came from the United States, Italy and Spain. Sample material is recorded as cDNA or gDNA derived from T cells, B-cell-depleted T cells, or PBMCs.

This CDR3 is 18 amino acids long. The germline CDR1 and CDR2 sequences are PRHDT and FYEKMQ (reference sequence). Trimming removed 0 bases from V and 2 bases from J; junction bases left unmatched: 7. Under the authors' procedure: By means of reference gene primer amplification, nucleated cell counts were estimated. Some clones are missing from TCRdb's copy, which holds only in-frame ones; the method was immunoSEQ multiplex PCR. V and J calls and clone size come straight from that table; D and trimming were deduced from the DNA. The repertoire holds roughly 280,000 clones, 80% to 90% seen once, with approximately 2% in the top ten.

The source of this sequence is a young man with active or convalescent COVID-19. The chain has TRBV13 and TRBJ2-5; 12 bases map to TRBD2. Sequenced: peripheral blood. The chain's CDR3 is CASSLGLAGGLGQETQYF. DNA for the CDR3: TGTGCCAGCAGCTTAGGACTAGCGGGGGGACTAGGGCAAGAGACCCAGTACTTC.